This TCR beta chain was recovered during a study of Ad26.COV2.S vaccination and SARS-CoV-2 variants. Study in general: Ad26.COV2.S given intramuscularly, once or twice 56 days apart. General observations from the study: Estimates derived from TCR breadth and depth analyses may have underestimated total T cell responses.

This CDR3 has 14 amino acids. The germline V gene has CDR1 SGHDT and CDR2 YYEEEE. V was clipped by 2 bases and J by 5 bases, with 13 bases between them. Treatment given: about 20 received Ad26.COV2.S at low or high dose, single or two shots; a few received placebo; per-sample allocation not given. Samples came from day 63 after the first vaccine or placebo injection. This Boston cohort included adults aged 18-55 years. Only in-frame clones appear in the TCRdb table, and some are missing; sequencing was by immunoSEQ multiplex PCR. This sample has roughly 380,000 clones; more than 75% occur once, and the top ten carry 3.5% to 4%. Only a few counts were recorded for this clone. Its antigen is unknown.

The chain links TRBV5-6 to TRBJ2-5; D might be TRBD1 or TRBD2, each matching 5 bases. This specimen consisted of peripheral blood, obtained in a trial of Ad26.COV2.S vaccine versus placebo. The sequence derives from a person aged 18-60 years who received the Ad26.COV2.S COVID-19 vaccine or a placebo. In nucleotides, the CDR3 is TGTGCCAGCAGCTTCCCGGGGCTTGGCGAGACCCAGTACTTC. Residues: CASSFPGLGETQYF.